This T cell receptor (beta chain) was sequenced for a study of T cells in Graves' hyperthyroidism and ophthalmopathy. It was RNA transcripts that yielded the amplified TCR beta CDR3 regions. With the HTBI primer set, the TCR CDR3 went through a first round of RT-PCR. A single record per CDR3 protein comes from TCRdb applying MiXCR to the multiplex PCR reads. The sample shows roughly 290,000 distinct CDR3 sequences, 12% to 15% of them seen only once. Patients were excluded for uncontrolled infection, other autoimmune disease, pregnancy or lactation. The germline gives CDR1 SGHVS, CDR2 FQNEAQ. The CDR3 totals 20 residues. With 5 bases clipped from V and 0 bases from J, the junction kept 15 bases outside the gene matches.

The rearrangement links TRBV7-8 to TRBJ2-6; 8 bases fit TRBD2. The source material was blood. This TCR was recovered from a woman aged 40 to 50 with Graves' hyperthyroidism. CDR3 residues: CASSTLAGQGVSSGANVLTF. The CDR3 bases are TGTGCCAGCAGCACCTTAGCGGGACAAGGAGTGAGCTCTGGGGCCAACGTCCTGACTTTC.